This TCR beta chain is from a study of human T cells and chemical hapten exposure. Study at large: Small volume differences among pooled libraries mainly caused per-sample TCR yield variation.

General observations from the study: Sensitizing with DPC caused no change in TCRs above 1 in 1000 frequency.

The V segment lost 3 bases and the J segment 7 bases; nucleotides outside the gene matches: 10. This CDR3 spans 14 amino acids. In germline, CDR1 is SQVTM, CDR2 ANQGSEA. The library tagged each cDNA molecule with unique molecular identifiers. Each CDR3 protein is one row after TCRdb ran MiXCR on the RACE reads. Of approximately 84,000 distinct CDR3 sequences in the sample, over 7% are singletons; the top ten hold around 1.4%. Time point denoted: healthy volunteer bleed at 6 weeks. The study extracted total RNA from unfractionated whole blood. In its sample, this clonotype was seen a few times. No antigen is known for it.

The chain has TRBV29-1 and TRBJ2-3, with 7 bases lining up with TRBD2. The TCR sequence derives from a male donor in good health. Some clones in this sample may be carry-over from other donors' samples. The specimen sequenced was whole blood. The CDR3 reads CSVEASGSAYTQYF. CDR3 nucleotides: TGCAGCGTTGAGGCTAGCGGAAGCGCATATACGCAGTATTTT.